This TCR beta chain came from a study of shared clonotypes between healthy human individuals. Study overall: CD4 naive and memory got three plates each, CD8 naive two, CD8 memory one.

Study findings and constraints: Represented diversity (both genetic and exposure-history) was limited by the small number of donors. Richness estimates generally favored naive over memory subsets.

About this clone: Its antigen remains unknown.

It was CD45RO-negative cells, positively selected for CCR7, that made up naive CD8 cells, with terminally differentiated effector memory CD45RA+ cells excluded. Sequencing used immunoSEQ multiplex PCR; TCRdb keeps in-frame clones, though not all of them. The data hold hundreds of thousands of clones, with around 95% observed a single time. V lost 0 bases, J lost 4 bases, and 19 bases lay in between. CDR1 is MNHEY, CDR2 SMNVEV, per germline (reference sequence). This CDR3 contains 18 residues. Sequencing used naive CD8+ T cells sorted from blood. The source of this sequence is a woman aged 30 to 39 in good health. The rearrangement joins TRBV27 to TRBJ1-5; no definite D call. As DNA, the CDR3 is TGTGCCAGCAGTTTATCGCCCCCGAGGAGGGCTGGAAATCAGCCCCAGCATTTT. Translation: CASSLSPPRRAGNQPQHF.